Each of the 30 T cell receptor beta chains below was sequenced from the same sample in a study of T cell responses to AZD1222 COVID-19 vaccine (dated by TCRdb to the early 2020s). Library preparation used the immunoSEQ multiplex PCR assay. Here the immuneACCESS table is served through TCRdb, limited to in-frame sequences with V and J called. Missing clones are a known gap in these copies; in checked studies unresolved V genes cover under half, and the rest lacks a known reason. This sample gives tens of thousands of clones in total; 88% of them show up just once. The ten largest clones represent under 6.5% of the sample. The time point label of this sample denotes: baseline before first vaccination. Sequences were derived from peripheral blood, sampled on day 0 of AZD1222 vaccination. These receptors were taken from an adult in good health.

For this clone: Other DNA sequences of this sample code for an identical CDR3. J is TRBJ2-1 and V is TRBV28; no clear D. With 5 bases removed from V and 6 bases from J, the gap between germline ends came to 5 bases. The CDR3 is 11 residues long. Germline-derived CDR1 and CDR2 are MDHEN and SYDVKM. In DNA, the CDR3 is TGTGCCAGCAGTCCGAGCAATGAGCAGTTCTTC. This translates into CASSPSNEQFF. Together with reference TRBV28 and TRBJ2-1, the CDR3 gives the full variable domain: DVKVTQSSRYLVKRTGEKVFLECVQDMDHENMFWYRQDPGLGLRLIYFSYDVKMKEKGDIPEGYSVSREKKERFSLILESASTNQTSMYLCASSPSNEQFFGPGTRLTVL.

V is TRBV28 and J is TRBJ2-7, with 8 bases aligning to TRBD2. The V and J ends lost 10 bases and 5 bases, in that order; junction bases with no gene match: 10. This CDR3 is 13 amino acids long. The V gene's germline CDR1 is MDHEN and CDR2 SYDVKM. This chain's CDR3 is CATGGASLNEQYF. DNA for the CDR3: TGTGCCACGGGAGGGGCTTCCTTGAACGAGCAGTACTTC.

This clone appeared once. The CDR3 loop reads CASSPGGTSGNTIYF. As DNA, the CDR3 is TGTGCCAGCAGCCCAGGGGGGACCTCTGGAAACACCATATATTTT. J is TRBJ1-3 and V is TRBV9, with 7 bases fitting TRBD1. V was clipped by 4 bases and J by 0 bases; unmatched bases: 4. Germline values: CDR1 SGDLS, CDR2 YYNGEE. This CDR3 region has 15 residues.

This chain uses TRBV15 with TRBJ2-3; the D is unclear. V was trimmed by 1 base and J by 0 bases, leaving 5 bases between them. CDR3 length: 14 amino acids. Germline CDR1 reads LNHNV; CDR2 reads YYDKDF (reference sequence). Written as DNA, the CDR3 is TGTGCCACCAGCAGAGCGGGTAGCACAGATACGCAGTATTTT. Translated: CATSRAGSTDTQYF.

This chain joins TRBV27 and TRBJ2-7; 10 bases are a match to TRBD1. The trim removed 4 bases at V and 3 bases at J, leaving 3 bases unmatched. Germline CDR1 reads MNHEY; CDR2 reads SMNVEV (reference sequence). This CDR3 spans 14 amino acids. The CDR3 spells CASSWGQGIYEQYF. The CDR3 nucleotides read TGTGCCAGCAGTTGGGGACAGGGGATCTACGAGCAGTACTTC.

This chain links TRBV27 with TRBJ2-7, with D perhaps TRBD1 (6 bases). The V gene's germline CDR1 is MNHEY and CDR2 SMNVEV (reference sequence). V was pared by 5 bases and J by 6 bases, with 14 bases between. CDR3 length: 13 residues. The CDR3 sequence is CASSPGQLREQYF. CDR3 DNA: TGTGCCAGCAGTCCGGGACAACTCCGCGAGCAGTACTTC.

The rearrangement uses TRBV12-5 and TRBJ1-1; unclear D gene. CDR1 and CDR2 from the germline V gene are LGHNT and FRNRAP. This CDR3 has 12 residues. The germline V and J ends were trimmed by 6 bases and 5 bases, with 10 bases remaining between them. The chain's CDR3 is CASGPSRTEAFF. The CDR3 region has the DNA TGTGCTAGTGGCCCCTCAAGGACTGAAGCTTTCTTT.

This clone was detected only a few times. This sequence joins TRBV5-1 and TRBJ1-6, with D unclear. This CDR3 has 14 amino acids. Per the germline V gene, CDR1 is SGHRS and CDR2 is YFSETQ. Deletions cut 5 bases from V and 7 bases from J, with 13 bases between. CDR3 coding DNA: TGCGCCAGCAGGTCGAATCCTGGCAATTCACCCCTCCACTTT. Translating gives CASRSNPGNSPLHF.

This clone showed up just once. The chain combines TRBV6-1 with TRBJ2-1; 14 nucleotides line up with TRBD2. CDR1 MNHNS and CDR2 SASEGT come from the germline V gene. V lost 4 bases and J lost 8; bases outside the gene matches: 10. This CDR3 spans 17 amino acids. CDR3 sequence reads: CASSAATTSGRGDEQFF. The CDR3 DNA sequence: TGTGCCAGCAGTGCGGCAACGACTAGCGGGAGGGGGGATGAGCAGTTCTTC.

This clone is labeled medium-sized. The genes are TRBV9 and TRBJ2-1; the D is unclear. The CDR3 totals 15 residues. With 1 base removed from V and 5 bases from J, the gap between germline ends came to 13 bases. The germline gives CDR1 SGDLS, CDR2 YYNGEE. The CDR3 sequence: CASSVRLSSDNEQFF. The CDR3 DNA is TGTGCCAGCAGCGTAAGATTGAGCTCGGACAATGAGCAGTTCTTC.

A single count supports this clone. The chain is built from TRBV28 and TRBJ2-1, with D tentatively TRBD1 (5 bases). In germline, CDR1 is MDHEN, CDR2 SYDVKM. The CDR3 length is 12 residues. Trimming cost V 8 bases and J 8 bases, with 13 bases left between them. CDR3 in DNA: TGTGCCAGCTTCGGCAGGGCAGATGAGCAGTTCTTC. This gives the protein CASFGRADEQFF.

This clone is a singleton in its sample. The chain uses TRBV3-1 (or the pseudogene TRBV3-2) and TRBJ1-4; D not certain. The CDR3 is 16 amino acids. Trimming shortened V by 2 bases and J by 7 bases, and 17 bases separated the two germline ends. Germline lookup yields CDR1 LGHDT and CDR2 YNNKEL (reference sequence). The DNA of the CDR3 is TGTGCCAGCAGCCAATCAAGAAGGACTGCCAGTGAAAAACTGTTTTTT. This translates into CASSQSRRTASEKLFF.

This chain uses TRBV5-1 with TRBJ2-6; perhaps TRBD2 as D (5 bases). The CDR3 runs 16 residues. CDR1 and CDR2 from the germline V gene are SGHRS and YFSETQ. Trimming stripped 0 bases from V and 4 bases from J, with 11 bases between. The CDR3 loop reads CASSLASGEGANVLTF. In DNA, the CDR3 is TGCGCCAGCAGCTTGGCCAGCGGTGAGGGGGCCAACGTCCTGACTTTC.

This sequence joins TRBV11-3 and TRBJ2-1, with 8 bases matching TRBD2. This CDR3 has 18 residues. J lost 4 bases, V lost 0 bases, and 11 bases had no gene match. Looked up from germline, CDR1 is SGHNT and CDR2 is YENEEA. CDR3 coding DNA: TGTGCCAGCAGCTTAGATCAGGGCGGTAGCGGGACTTACAATGAGCAGTTCTTC. Translating gives CASSLDQGGSGTYNEQFF.

This clone appeared a single time. This rearrangement joins TRBV19 to TRBJ1-1, with a tentative D call TRBD1 (6 bases). The V end lost 3 bases, the J end lost 4 bases, and 12 bases lay between the germline ends. The CDR3 is made up of 14 amino acids. CDR1 and CDR2 from the germline V gene are LNHDA and SQIVND (reference sequence). The CDR3 sequence is CASSISRGGTEAFF. DNA for the CDR3: TGTGCCAGTAGTATCTCCAGGGGAGGCACTGAAGCTTTCTTT. Complete variable domain (other parts from reference TRBV19 and TRBJ1-1): DGGITQSPKYLFRKEGQNVTLSCEQNLNHDAMYWYRQDPGQGLRLIYYSQIVNDFQKGDIAEGYSVSREKKESFPLTVTSAQKNPTAFYLCASSISRGGTEAFFGQGTRLTVV.

V usage is TRBV29-1 and J usage is TRBJ1-5; no clear D. The CDR3 is 13 residues long. V was cut by 4 bases and J by 4 bases, with 11 bases left in between. Germline V lookup: CDR1 SQVTM, CDR2 ANQGSEA. CDR3 protein: CSVGTRKNQPQHF. In nucleotides, the CDR3 is TGCAGCGTTGGTACCAGAAAAAATCAGCCCCAGCATTTT.

CDR3 sequence: CASSLTTGSPLAFF. The CDR3 DNA reads as TGCGCCAGCAGCTTGACGACCGGATCTCCCCTGGCTTTCTTT. J is TRBJ1-1 and V is TRBV5-1, with D uncertain. Germline V lookup: CDR1 SGHRS, CDR2 YFSETQ. The CDR3 length is 14 residues. V lost 1 base and J lost 11, with 18 bases in between.

This chain joins TRBV24-1 and TRBJ2-3, with no clear D. CDR3 length equals 11 residues. V was shortened by 7 bases and J by 3 bases, with 4 bases between the two germline ends. The V gene's germline CDR1 is KGHDR and CDR2 SFDVKD. The CDR3 protein is CATRGTDTQYF. In DNA form, the CDR3 reads TGTGCCACCAGGGGTACAGATACGCAGTATTTT.

The J gene is TRBJ2-7, the V gene TRBV6-1; D is ambiguous. The V gene lost 0 bases and the J gene lost 4 bases, with 16 bases spanning the gap. Germline V gene data show CDR1 as MNHNS and CDR2 as SASEGT. CDR3 length equals 16 residues. The CDR3 nucleotides read TGTGCCAGCAGTGAAGCGCTTCTGGGCAACCTTTACGAGCAGTACTTC. Its translation is CASSEALLGNLYEQYF.

V and J are TRBV20-1 and TRBJ2-1; no reliable D call. Germline V gives CDR1 DFQATT, CDR2 SNEGSKA (reference sequence). The germline V and J ends were trimmed by 5 bases and 7 bases, with 6 bases remaining between them. This CDR3 has 10 residues. DNA for the CDR3: TGCAGTGCTTTTTATAATGAGCAGTTCTTC. It codes for CSAFYNEQFF.

The chain employs TRBV29-1 and TRBJ1-1; weak D call: TRBD1 (6 bases). The CDR3 covers 13 residues. V was cut by 4 bases and J by 3 bases, with 12 bases left in between. Looked up from germline, CDR1 is SQVTM and CDR2 is ANQGSEA. CDR3 nucleotides: TGCAGCGTTGTCAGGGGCAGGGACACTGAAGCTTTCTTT. The encoded protein is CSVVRGRDTEAFF.

The gene calls are TRBV24-1 and TRBJ2-1, with TRBD1 matching over 9 bases. Unmatched junction bases numbered 2, after V lost 1 base and J lost 5 bases. CDR3 size: 15 residues. The germline CDR1 and CDR2 sequences are KGHDR and SFDVKD. The CDR3 sequence: CATSDLRTGDNEQFF. The CDR3 DNA reads TGTGCCACCAGTGATTTACGGACAGGGGACAATGAGCAGTTCTTC.

The J gene is TRBJ1-2, the V gene TRBV7-2; possible D gene TRBD1, 5 bases. CDR3 length equals 14 residues. Trimming stripped 5 bases from V and 6 bases from J, with 16 bases between. Germline V lookup: CDR1 SGHTA, CDR2 FQGNSA. CDR3 in amino acids: CASSTYGALDGYTF. CDR3 in DNA: TGTGCCAGCAGCACATACGGGGCTCTGGATGGCTACACCTTC.

This clone has more than one count but fewer than ten. This chain uses TRBV25-1 with TRBJ2-7; weak D call: TRBD2 (5 bases). This CDR3 comprises 14 residues. Germline V gene lookup returns CDR1 MGHDK and CDR2 SYGVNS. V lost 6 bases, J lost 4 bases, and 16 bases lay in between. CDR3 region: CASRDRRLGYEQYF. The CDR3 nucleotides are TGTGCCAGCAGGGACCGGAGGCTAGGATACGAGCAGTACTTC.

The V gene is TRBV12-3 or TRBV12-4, the J gene TRBJ2-4, with D possibly TRBD2 on 5 matching bases. The CDR3 covers 12 residues. Trimming took 3 bases from V and 6 from J, leaving 6 bases between them. CDR3 loop: CASSFEGNIQYF. As DNA, the CDR3 is TGTGCCAGCAGTTTTGAGGGAAACATTCAGTACTTC.

The V call is TRBV5-1, the J call TRBJ1-1; the D is unclear. The CDR3 spans 13 residues. Germline V lookup: CDR1 SGHRS, CDR2 YFSETQ. Trimming stripped 0 bases from V and 5 bases from J, with 8 bases between. The CDR3 reads CASSLERRTEAFF. As DNA, the CDR3 is TGCGCCAGCAGCTTGGAACGGAGGACTGAAGCTTTCTTT.

This clone was detected only once. The chain links TRBV27 to TRBJ2-2, with 14 bases identical to TRBD2. The CDR3 consists of 17 residues. CDR1 and CDR2 (germline): MNHEY, SMNVEV (reference sequence). J lost 7 bases, V lost 6 bases, and 10 bases had no gene match. The CDR3 spells CASSPLGLAGVIGELFF. The CDR3, as DNA: TGTGCCAGCAGCCCACTGGGACTAGCGGGAGTCATCGGGGAGCTGTTTTTT.

V usage is TRBV2 and J usage is TRBJ2-1; 13 bases match TRBD2. The CDR3 extends over 16 amino acids. Germline V gene data show CDR1 as SNHLY and CDR2 as FYNNEI. Trimming at V came to 6 bases and at J to 4 bases, leaving 6 bases not matched to a gene. The CDR3 bases are TGTGCCAGCAGGGGGGGGACTAGCGGGATATACAATGAGCAGTTCTTC. Translating gives CASRGGTSGIYNEQFF.

This clone was seen only once. V usage is TRBV5-1 and J usage is TRBJ2-5; D is possibly TRBD2 (5 bases). The V gene lost 6 bases and the J gene lost 5 bases, with 8 bases spanning the gap. Per germline, CDR1 SGHRS and CDR2 YFSETQ. The CDR3 contains 11 residues. The chain's CDR3 is CASTGYETQYF. The CDR3 region has the DNA TGCGCCAGCACGGGGTATGAGACCCAGTACTTC. Supplemented by reference TRBV5-1 and TRBJ2-5, the full variable domain reads KAGVTQTPRYLIKTRGQQVTLSCSPISGHRSVSWYQQTPGQGLQFLFEYFSETQRNKGNFPGRFSGRQFSNSRSEMNVSTLELGDSALYLCASTGYETQYFGPGTRLLVL.

The chain recombines TRBV28 with TRBJ2-7; TRBD1 or TRBD2 may be the D gene (5 bases each). The ends were cut back, 5 bases at V and 0 bases at J, with 14 bases in the middle. From germline, CDR1 is MDHEN and CDR2 SYDVKM. The CDR3 runs to 15 residues. CDR3 nucleotides: TGTGCCAGCAGTGGAGGCAGGGCGCTCTCCTACGAGCAGTACTTC. It specifies CASSGGRALSYEQYF.